What follows are 18 T cell receptor beta chains derived from one specimen sequenced in a study of T cells in women clearing cervical HPV infection. Assay: immunoSEQ multiplex PCR; the TCRdb copy retains only in-frame clones and omits some. The listing records 21,000 or so clones. The specimen was blood buffy coat. The receptors shown here come from a woman aged 18 to 75 with a cervical HPV16 infection that either progressed to CIN3+ or cleared (not recorded which).

For this clone: The CDR3 end falls 3 residues outside the read, so it is completed with the germline J gene. The V gene is TRBV19, the J gene TRBJ1-2, with D uncertain. The CDR3 contains 11 residues. Germline V gene lookup returns CDR1 LNHDA and CDR2 SQIVND (reference sequence). The CDR3 region is CASSFADTYTF. CDR3 bases read: TGTGCCAGTAGTTTCGCAGATACC.

Turning to this clone: The sequence runs out 3 residues before the end of the CDR3; the remainder is reconstructed from the germline J gene. The chain links TRBV6-2 or TRBV6-3 to TRBJ1-5; 10 nucleotides agree with TRBD1. The CDR3 is made up of 15 amino acids. After removal of 5 bases from V and 3 bases from J, the junction contained 4 bases not matched to a gene. The V gene's germline CDR1 is MNHEY and CDR2 SVGEGT. The CDR3 sequence is CASSPGQGTNQPQHF. The sequenced part of the CDR3 DNA is TGTGCCAGCAGTCCGGGACAGGGGACCAATCAGCCC.

Points on this clone: The read stops 3 residues short of the end of the CDR3; the missing end is completed from the germline J gene. The chain recombines TRBV10-2 with TRBJ1-1, with D possibly being TRBD1 (5 bases). V lost 2 bases and J lost 5, with 6 bases in between. From germline, CDR1 is WSHSY and CDR2 SAAADI. This CDR3 contains 12 residues. CDR3 bases read: TGCGCCAGCAGTGAGGCAGGGACTGAA. Protein sequence: CASSEAGTE. The entire CDR3 sequence reads CASSEAGTEAFF.

Note on this clone: From the germline J gene comes the end of the CDR3, since the read stops 3 residues before it. The V gene is TRBV7-3, the J gene TRBJ1-2; 9 nucleotides align to TRBD1. From germline, CDR1 is SGHTA and CDR2 FQGTGA. The CDR3 is 14 amino acids. V lost 5 bases, J lost 7 bases, and 8 bases stayed unmatched. Partial CDR3 DNA: TGTGCCAGCAGCCCGGGACAGGGTTTTGGTGGC. Its translation is CASSPGQGFGG. The whole CDR3 reads CASSPGQGFGGYTF.

To note about this clone: The CDR3 goes on 3 residues after the read ends, and that part is filled in from the germline J gene. V is TRBV5-8 and J is TRBJ2-1; TRBD2 is a possible D gene (5 bases). V was clipped by 9 bases and J by 2 bases, with 18 bases between them. From germline, CDR1 is SGHTS and CDR2 YDEGEE. The CDR3 is 15 residues long. Incomplete CDR3 DNA: TGTGCCACAACTCATAGCGTTGGCCCCTACAATGAG. Protein: CATTHSVGPYNE. In full, the CDR3 reads CATTHSVGPYNEQFF. The variable domain in full, completed from reference TRBV5-8 and TRBJ2-1, reads EAGVTQSPTHLIKTRGQQATLRCSPISGHTSVYWYQQALGLGLQFLLWYDEGEERNRGNFPPRFSGRQFPNYSSELNVNALELEDSALYLCATTHSVGPYNEQFFGPGTRLTVL.

Details on this clone: The observed sequence ends 3 residues before the CDR3 terminus, with the missing tail filled in from the germline J gene. The rearrangement links TRBV20-1 to TRBJ2-1, with 7 bases identical to TRBD2. The CDR3 runs to 18 residues. After removal of 3 bases from V and 0 bases from J, the junction contained 14 bases not matched to a gene. Germline loops: CDR1 DFQATT, CDR2 SNEGSKA (reference sequence). The DNA read from the CDR3 is TGCAGTGCTAGGCTTCTCGTCGGGGGGTCAAGCTCCTACAATGAG. As protein: CSARLLVGGSSSYNE. In full, the CDR3 reads CSARLLVGGSSSYNEQFF.

Regarding this clone: The read finishes 3 residues shy of the CDR3 end, and the germline J gene is used to complete it. The rearrangement joins TRBV5-1 to TRBJ2-7, with 7 bases matching TRBD1. Germline assignment: CDR1 SGHRS and CDR2 YFSETQ. V lost 2 bases, J lost 2 bases, and 4 bases stayed unmatched. This CDR3 spans 14 amino acids. Partial CDR3 DNA: TGCGCCAGCAGCTTTAGACAGGGTACCTACGAG. It specifies CASSFRQGTYE. Given in full, the CDR3 is CASSFRQGTYEQYF.

In the case of this clone: Read sequence stops 3 residues before the CDR3 end, and the germline J gene provides the missing end. The chain carries TRBV19 and TRBJ1-1; TRBD1 matches 10 bases. Germline V gives CDR1 LNHDA, CDR2 SQIVND (reference sequence). V shed 4 bases, J shed 4 bases, and the junction held 9 bases outside the gene matches. The CDR3 contains 16 residues. The chain's CDR3 is CASSTLRDRGITEAFF. CDR3 DNA, as far as it was read: TGTGCCAGTAGTACCCTCCGGGACAGGGGAATCACTGAA.

About this clone: The CDR3 is cut off 3 residues early in the read; its end comes from the germline J gene. The chain joins TRBV20-1 to TRBJ2-3; 9 bases map to TRBD2. The CDR3 consists of 15 residues. Germline values: CDR1 DFQATT, CDR2 SNEGSKA (reference sequence). V was clipped by 3 bases and J by 0 bases; unmatched bases: 4. The part of the CDR3 DNA that was read is TGCAGTGCTAGGGATAGCGGGGGCAGCACAGATACG. Its protein is CSARDSGGSTDT. From start to end, the CDR3 is CSARDSGGSTDTQYF.

In the case of this clone: The CDR3 extends 3 residues past the end of the read, so its final part is completed from the germline J gene. The chain is built from TRBV30 and TRBJ1-4; 7 bases line up with TRBD1. The germline gives CDR1 GTSNPN, CDR2 SVGIG (reference sequence). The CDR3 length is 13 residues. CDR3 region: CAGHPDRDKPLFF. Incomplete CDR3 DNA: TGTGCCGGCCACCCCGACAGGGATAAACCA.

On this clone: The CDR3 goes on 3 residues after the read ends, and that part is filled in from the germline J gene. The rearrangement links TRBV7-2 to TRBJ1-5; 9 positions match TRBD1. With V trimmed by 0 bases and J by 5 bases, 5 bases remained unmatched. The CDR3 runs to 16 residues. The V gene's germline CDR1 is SGHTA and CDR2 FQGNSA. The chain's CDR3 is CASSLASQGAHQPQHF. CDR3 DNA, as far as it was read: TGTGCCAGCAGCTTAGCGTCACAGGGGGCCCATCAGCCC.

To note about this clone: The CDR3 end is not reached by the read, which stops 3 residues before it; the germline J gene fills it in. The V call is TRBV7-3, the J call TRBJ2-2; 7 nucleotides line up with TRBD1. Germline CDR1 reads SGHTA; CDR2 reads FQGTGA. The CDR3 has 15 residues. After removal of 8 bases from V and 0 bases from J, the junction contained 6 bases not matched to a gene. CDR3 region: CASGKDRSNTGELFF. CDR3 bases read: TGTGCCAGCGGCAAGGACAGGTCGAACACCGGGGAG. The full variable domain, in which reference TRBV7-3 and TRBJ2-2 provide the parts outside the CDR3, is GAGVSQTPSNKVTEKGKYVELRCDPISGHTALYWYRQSLGQGPEFLIYFQGTGAADDSGLPNDRFFAVRPEGSVSTLKIQRTERGDSAVYLCASGKDRSNTGELFFGEGSRLTVL.

As regards this clone: The read terminates 3 residues before the CDR3 end, so the remaining end is supplied by the germline J gene. The V and J genes are TRBV20-1 and TRBJ1-5; D perhaps matches TRBD1 (5 bases). CDR1 DFQATT and CDR2 SNEGSKA come from the germline V gene (reference sequence). V was cut by 2 bases and J by 0 bases, with 14 bases left in between. The length of the CDR3 is 16 residues. Incomplete CDR3 DNA: TGCAGTGCTAGACCGGCGGGGGGTTATAGCAATCAGCCC. This sequence encodes CSARPAGGYSNQP. The whole CDR3 sequence reads CSARPAGGYSNQPQHF.

A remark on this clone: Sequencing ends 3 residues short of the CDR3 end; the germline J gene provides the rest. The rearrangement joins TRBV2 to TRBJ1-5; D might be TRBD1 (5 bases). This CDR3 has 15 amino acids. Trimming left V 3 bases short and J 2 bases short, with 11 bases between. Germline lookup yields CDR1 SNHLY and CDR2 FYNNEI. Partial CDR3 DNA: TGTGCCAGCAGTGAGCAGGGTTTCGGCAATCAGCCC. This encodes CASSEQGFGNQP. The whole CDR3 sequence reads CASSEQGFGNQPQHF.

Worth noting for this clone: The sequenced fragment ends 3 residues before the CDR3 boundary, so the rest is inferred from the germline J gene. The chain carries TRBV19 and TRBJ2-7, with D maybe TRBD2 (5 bases). This CDR3 has 14 amino acids. V was pared by 0 bases and J by 4 bases, with 10 bases between. CDR1 LNHDA and CDR2 SQIVND come from the germline V gene (reference sequence). Incomplete CDR3 DNA: TGTGCCAGTAGTATAGACCGGACTGGGTACGAG. Translating it yields CASSIDRTGYE. The complete CDR3 reads CASSIDRTGYEQYF.

CDR3 sequence reads: CASSLGTGYNEQFF. Partial CDR3 DNA: TGTGCCAGCAGCTTAGGGACAGGGTACAATGAG. The V and J genes are TRBV13 and TRBJ2-1, with 7 bases that match TRBD1. The DNA ends 3 residues before the CDR3 does, and the rest of the CDR3 is filled in from the germline J gene. The CDR3 is 14 residues long. J gave up 4 bases and V 0 bases, and 0 bases lay outside the gene matches. CDR1 and CDR2 from the germline V gene are PRHDT and FYEKMQ (reference sequence).

Note on this clone: Read coverage stops 3 residues before the CDR3 terminus; the germline J gene supplies the remainder. The chain is built from TRBV19 and TRBJ1-4; 7 bases are a match to TRBD1. This CDR3 comprises 16 residues. CDR1 LNHDA and CDR2 SQIVND come from the germline V gene (reference sequence). Incomplete CDR3 DNA: TGTGCCAGTAGTGTAACAGGGGACTCCTATAATTCACCA. Translating it yields CASSVTGDSYNSP. The whole CDR3 reads CASSVTGDSYNSPLFF.

About this clone itself: Read coverage stops 3 residues before the CDR3 terminus; the germline J gene supplies the remainder. The chain couples TRBV5-3 to TRBJ1-5; D is perhaps TRBD1 (5 bases). TRBV5-3 is an ORF, and what it does is uncertain. The length of the CDR3 is 17 residues. Trimming shortened V by 2 bases and J by 2 bases, and 17 bases separated the two germline ends. The CDR3 sequence: CARSFVCRVGGNQPQHF. The CDR3 bases that were read are TGTGCCAGAAGCTTTGTATGCAGGGTTGGTGGCAATCAGCCC.